The T cell receptor beta chain described here comes from a study of cytomegalovirus exposure and HLA in healthy donors. Regarding the study as a whole: In an earlier analysis, about 87% or about 30%: the productive usage of most TCR beta V segments. It was shown in a later analysis that HLA-associated TCR beta chains were more clonally expanded than other, equally common chains. Sequence variants that were highly shared formed a cluster that was likely a sequencing artifact. As a later analysis showed, several of the most significant clusters appeared to be linked to common viral pathogens.

The length of the CDR3 is 13 residues. In germline, CDR1 is SGDLS, CDR2 YYNGEE. Trimming took 0 bases from V and 4 from J, leaving 5 bases between them. As to this clone: No antigen is known for it.

The PCR used 60 Vbeta and 13 Jbeta primers. TCRdb's copy holds only in-frame clones and misses some; the assay was immunoSEQ multiplex PCR. The sample yields 120,000 to 150,000 clones, 75% to 80% seen once. The sample taken for sequencing was PBMCs. This receptor was obtained from a man aged 35 to 55 in good health and CMV-seropositive. This chain uses TRBV9 with TRBJ1-3; tentative D call: TRBD1 (5 bases). This CDR3 is CASSVAGGNTIYF. The DNA of the CDR3 is TGTGCCAGCAGCGTAGCAGGGGGAAACACCATATATTTT.